This TCR beta chain was captured by sequencing in a study of siplizumab effects on memory and regulatory T cells. Using three donor pairs, the authors sequenced unstimulated naive, memory, effector memory and TEMRA subsets. Comments on this clone: Its antigen remains unidentified.

Whole-study results and caveats: Naive-or-memory phenotypes were unassignable for roughly 80-95% of proliferating CD4+ or CD8+ clones.

Germline V CDR1 and CDR2: SGHNT, YENEEA. V was pared by 5 bases and J by 5 bases, with 2 bases of the junction left unmatched. This CDR3 spans 13 amino acids. Sequencing was performed with immunoSEQ multiplex PCR; in TCRdb, only in-frame clones are kept and a portion is missing. Altogether 70,000 to 100,000 clones are present, approximately 97% being singletons, with the ten largest covering less than 0.035%. V usage is TRBV11-3 and J usage is TRBJ2-1; TRBD2 agrees at 8 bases. This clonotype was obtained from a human donor in good health. The sequencing sample was made of naive CD4+ T cells sorted from blood. CDR3 amino acids: CASSELADNEQFF. The CDR3 DNA sequence: TGTGCCAGCAGCGAACTAGCGGACAATGAGCAGTTCTTC.